This T cell receptor (beta chain) was found in a study of T-cell reconstitution after alpha-beta-depleted transplantation in children. Whole-study results and caveats: Recipient T cells and thymic progenitors that survived gave rise to the high TCRbeta diversity observed at day 60 in some patients. T-cell counts and diversity at one year following transplant were attributed mainly to newly produced T cells. Expanded clones from the graft, numbering several hundred, reportedly supplied alpha-beta T cells about two months after transplant.

There are a few counts of this clonotype. As yet, its antigen is unknown. Unique molecular identifiers were incorporated when the TCRbeta library was constructed. TCRdb re-derived calls from the PCR reads in MiXCR, one entry per CDR3 protein. The repertoire holds some 120,000 distinct CDR3 sequences, with around a tenth as singletons. This CDR3 comprises 14 residues. V was trimmed by 3 bases and J by 5 bases, leaving 11 bases between them. Source: PBMCs, mostly from graft donor cells, taken 180 days after TCRalphabeta/CD19-depleted stem cell transplant. This TCR was recovered from a girl younger than two who had a stem cell transplant for combined immunodeficiency, so the T cells may come from the graft donor. The rearrangement joins TRBV12-3 or TRBV12-4 to TRBJ1-5; tentatively, D is TRBD1 (6 bases). In nucleotides, the CDR3 is TGTGCCAGCAGTTTTGGCAGGGGCGATCAGCCCCAGCATTTT. Amino acid sequence: CASSFGRGDQPQHF.